The sequence of this TCR beta chain was determined in a study of tumor-infiltrating lymphocytes in primary liver carcinoma (dated by TCRdb to the late 2010s). The study in broad terms: Between November 2015 and March 2016, about 5 patients in China with histopathologically diagnosed primary liver carcinoma had their tumors surgically resected. Hepatocellular carcinoma (four) or combined HCC and intrahepatic cholangiocarcinoma (one) was present in the five patients, who were three men and two women aged 30 to 69 years. Tumors of the five patients were stage T1-T3 N0M0 with maximum diameters of roughly 4 to 10 cm. Each sample produced about 3.5 to 7.13 million productive TCRbeta reads, and read depth showed no significant difference between tissue types. For each liver tumor, the study sampled five regions along with adjacent normal tissue and blood, and applied TCRbeta repertoire sequencing, expression microarrays and whole-exome sequencing. TCRbeta repertoire sequencing covered roughly 35 specimens from 5 patients: around 25 tumor regions, 5 adjacent noncancerous liver tissues and 5 peripheral blood samples. Technical replicate repertoires showed high reproducibility, with mean shared-clone rates approximately 0.89 and correlation coefficients above 0.95. The study at large found these results: Repertoire overlap was found to be higher between tumor regions (mean approximately 35%) than between tumor-adjacent (around 17%) or tumor-blood (around 15%) pairs, consistent with antigen-driven expansion. A significantly larger repertoire fraction was made up by the top 250 clones in tumors than in blood (p = 0.039). Because sequencing covered only the TCR beta chain and unpaired alpha chains were not captured, true repertoire diversity is likely underestimated. Since the samples were bulk and unsorted, there was no way to compare CD4+ and CD8+ T cell repertoires. With just five patients in the study, the authors point out that the findings should be validated in a larger study.

The CDR1 and CDR2 encoded by the germline V gene are LGHNA and YNFKEQ. The CDR3 has 16 amino acids, counting the end cysteine and phenylalanine. Only CDR3 DNA is held: 48 bases, read in frame from base 1. V is clipped by 1 base and J by 9 bases, and the sequence between their germline boundaries is 19 bases long. A constant-region primer and ProtoScript II reverse transcriptase were used to reverse-transcribe TCRbeta-specific cDNA from roughly 0.5 ug total RNA. Three nested multiplex PCR rounds, following a slightly modified ARM-PCR procedure, were used to build the TCRbeta libraries. Multiplex TRBV1-TRBV30 forward primers and a Cbeta reverse primer were used in the first two PCR rounds, each of which was run for around 9 cycles. A final 25-cycle PCR with Deep VentR polymerase added sample barcodes and Illumina adapters. Amplicons of 200-500 bp were gel-purified with a QIAquick gel extraction kit before sequencing. TCRbeta amplicons were sequenced on an Illumina HiSeq 2500 with 250-bp paired-end reads. In the authors' own workflow: To recover full CDR3 sequences, reads were quality-trimmed using Trimmomatic v0.33 and paired reads were then merged using FLASH v1.2.11. V, D and J germline segments were assigned to the rearranged TCRbeta sequences using MiGEC v1.2.1b. Clonotype statistics and Shannon-Wiener diversity indices were computed with VDJtools v1.0.0. Except for diversity analysis, only each sample's 250 most abundant clonotypes were used in subsequent analyses to reduce sampling bias. The raw public data were reprocessed by TCRdb itself: fastp quality trimming at Q25, MiXCR clonotype calling, in-frame beta chains only. Entries that share a CDR3 protein sequence are merged under the most common genes and DNA. Here the V and J calls rest on TCRdb's processing, not on the authors' analysis. Within this sample are hundreds of thousands of distinct CDR3 sequences, with approximately 54% of them counted one time only. The ten largest clones take up about 17% of the sample.

A few counts support this clonotype. There is no known antigen for this receptor. No base quality information exists; no much larger clone differs at one position. Blood RNA was extracted from unsorted whole blood with TRIzol reagent; germline DNA came from the DNeasy Blood & Tissue kit. Chronic HBV infection was present in the patients, and the patients were treatment-naive at sampling. Roughly 3.9 milliliters of peripheral blood were collected into K2EDTA tubes before surgery. The sequenced material came from peripheral blood. This chain joins TRBV4-2 to TRBJ2-1, with TRBD2 perhaps the D gene, on 6 matching bases. This TCR came from a woman younger than 45 with primary liver carcinoma and hepatitis B virus infection. The CDR3 reads as follows: CASSQGSSELWREQFF. The bases are TGTGCCAGCAGCCAAGGATCTAGCGAACTATGGCGTGAGCAGTTCTTC.